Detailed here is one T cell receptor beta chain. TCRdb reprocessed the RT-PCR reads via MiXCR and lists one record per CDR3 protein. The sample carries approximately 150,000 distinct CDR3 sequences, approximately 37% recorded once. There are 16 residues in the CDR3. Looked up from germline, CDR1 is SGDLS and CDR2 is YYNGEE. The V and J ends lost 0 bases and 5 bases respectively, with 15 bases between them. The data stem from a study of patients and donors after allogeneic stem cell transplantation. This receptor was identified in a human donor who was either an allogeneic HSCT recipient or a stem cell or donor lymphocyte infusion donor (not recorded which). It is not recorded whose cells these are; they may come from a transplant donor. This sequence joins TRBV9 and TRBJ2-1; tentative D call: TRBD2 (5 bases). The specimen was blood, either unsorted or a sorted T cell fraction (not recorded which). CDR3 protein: CASSVGIRERDNEQFF. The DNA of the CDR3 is TGTGCCAGCAGCGTAGGTATAAGGGAGAGGGACAATGAGCAGTTCTTC.